Shown below are 18 T cell receptor beta chains from a single sample sequenced in a study of blood T cell repertoires in COVID-19. Measured with immunoSEQ multiplex PCR; TCRdb has only the in-frame clones, and not every one. The repertoire holds around 220,000 clones, with roughly 84% as singletons. The sequenced sample consisted of PBMCs or T cells enriched from blood (not recorded which). The receptor source for this set is a woman aged 40 to 50 who had recovered from COVID-19.

This clone was seen only a few times. The CDR3 sequence: CASSRLSTRQETQYF. The CDR3 DNA is TGTGCCAGCAGCCGCCTTAGCACACGGCAAGAGACCCAGTACTTC. The chain combines TRBV11-3 with TRBJ2-5; D gene uncertain. The CDR3 consists of 15 residues. CDR1 and CDR2 from the germline V gene are SGHNT and YENEEA. With 5 bases removed from V and 2 bases from J, the gap between germline ends came to 15 bases.

The rearrangement joins TRBV27 to TRBJ1-2, with a weak D call TRBD1 (6 bases). Deletions cut 4 bases from V and 8 bases from J, with 14 bases between. This CDR3 has 13 residues. Germline-derived CDR1 and CDR2 are MNHEY and SMNVEV (reference sequence). The CDR3 nucleotides read TGTGCCAGCAGTTCTAGCAAAGGGACAGGCTACACCTTC. It encodes CASSSSKGTGYTF.

The chain links TRBV11-2 to TRBJ2-2; TRBD2 matches 10 bases. The CDR3 is made up of 17 amino acids. Germline values: CDR1 SGHAT, CDR2 FQNNGV. J lost 6 bases, V lost 2 bases, and 9 bases had no gene match. The CDR3 loop is CASSLSSGRARAGELFF. CDR3 sequence (DNA): TGTGCCAGCAGCTTATCCAGCGGGAGGGCCAGGGCCGGGGAGCTGTTTTTT. The full variable domain, its missing parts supplied by reference TRBV11-2 and TRBJ2-2, is EAGVAQSPRYKIIEKRQSVAFWCNPISGHATLYWYQQILGQGPKLLIQFQNNGVVDDSQLPKDRFSAERLKGVDSTLKIQPAKLEDSAVYLCASSLSSGRARAGELFFGEGSRLTVL.

The chain combines TRBV28 with TRBJ2-7, with 9 bases aligning to TRBD1. The CDR3 consists of 14 residues. Unmatched junction bases numbered 10, after V lost 6 bases and J lost 7 bases. CDR1 and CDR2 from the germline V gene are MDHEN and SYDVKM. CDR3 DNA sequence: TGTGCCAGCAGCCGGGGACAGGGTGGAGGGGAGCAGTACTTC. It translates to CASSRGQGGGEQYF.

This chain connects TRBV11-2 to TRBJ2-5; maybe TRBD1 (5 bases). The CDR3 contains 14 residues. V dropped 1 base and J dropped 3 bases, with 9 bases sitting between them. The V gene's germline CDR1 is SGHAT and CDR2 FQNNGV. DNA for the CDR3: TGTGCCAGCAGCTTAGTTCTCAGGGAAGAGACCCAGTACTTC. This translates into CASSLVLREETQYF.

This clone was picked up one time. The V call is TRBV5-4, the J call TRBJ2-1; 14 bases line up with TRBD2. Per germline, CDR1 SGHNT and CDR2 YYREEE (reference sequence). The CDR3 has 17 amino acids. Trimming removed 4 bases from V and 7 bases from J; junction bases left unmatched: 10. The CDR3 nucleotides are TGTGCCAGCAGCCTACCCGGAGGGACTAGCGGGAGAAATGAGCAGTTCTTC. This codes for CASSLPGGTSGRNEQFF.

V gene TRBV19 combines with J gene TRBJ1-2; D unresolved. CDR3 length: 13 residues. Germline loops: CDR1 LNHDA, CDR2 SQIVND (reference sequence). Trimming left V 6 bases short and J 7 bases short, with 15 bases between. The CDR3 region has the DNA TGTGCCAGTAGCCCTAAATCGGGTTTTGGCTACACCTTC. Amino acids: CASSPKSGFGYTF.

The chain has TRBV7-2 and TRBJ2-3, with 8 bases matching TRBD2. The CDR3 spans 16 residues. Looked up from germline, CDR1 is SGHTA and CDR2 is FQGNSA. The junction had 9 bases not matched to a gene; V was cut back by 1 base and J by 6 bases. The CDR3 sequence is CASSLVGSGVRDTQYF. The CDR3 nucleotides read TGTGCCAGCAGCTTAGTAGGTAGCGGGGTCCGGGATACGCAGTATTTT.

On this clone itself: Other nucleotide sequences in the sample specify the same CDR3. The chain combines TRBV19 with TRBJ1-2; 7 bases align to TRBD1. The CDR3 has 12 residues. Trimming at V came to 5 bases and at J to 5 bases, leaving 2 bases not matched to a gene. Germline-derived CDR1 and CDR2 are LNHDA and SQIVND (reference sequence). The CDR3 DNA sequence: TGTGCCAGTAGTCGACAGGGATATGGCTACACCTTC. Protein sequence: CASSRQGYGYTF.

The chain couples TRBV21-1 to TRBJ1-2. TRBV21-1 has pseudogene status. The CDR3 sequence is 17 residues long. Here the CDR3 DNA reads TGTGCCAGCAGTCCAAGAGGCGACTTCAGCCAGAACTATGGCTACACCTTC. Residues: CASSPRGDFSQNYGYTF.

J is TRBJ1-5 and V is TRBV5-6; weak D call: TRBD1 (5 bases). CDR3 length: 15 residues. CDR1 is SGHDT, CDR2 YYEEEE, per germline. Deletions cut 2 bases from V and 3 bases from J, with 12 bases between. In DNA, the CDR3 is TGTGCCAGCAGCTTAAGGGGCCAGCACAATCAGCCCCAGCATTTT. It translates to CASSLRGQHNQPQHF.

Comment on this clone: An end of the junction differs from the germline gene, which may be a read error. CDR3 amino acids: CASSFGLAGRVF. The CDR3 nucleotides read TGTGCCAGCAGCTTTGGACTAGCGGGAAGGGTCTTC. The chain recombines TRBV7-2 with TRBJ2-1; 12 bases align to TRBD2. The CDR3 runs 12 residues. Per germline, CDR1 SGHTA and CDR2 FQGNSA.

This clone has a count of ten or more. V is TRBV4-1 and J is TRBJ2-7; 9 bases map to TRBD2. The germline gives CDR1 MGHRA, CDR2 YSYEKL. J was trimmed by 6 bases and V by 3 bases; bases with no gene match: 12. The CDR3 totals 16 residues. CDR3 region: CASSHLAGARTLEQYF. DNA of the CDR3: TGCGCCAGCAGCCATTTAGCGGGAGCCCGGACCCTCGAGCAGTACTTC.

V is TRBV2 and J is TRBJ2-1; D is possibly TRBD1 (5 bases). CDR1 and CDR2 from the germline V gene are SNHLY and FYNNEI. Trimming stripped 10 bases from V and 10 bases from J, with 23 bases between. The CDR3 consists of 14 residues. The CDR3 DNA follows: TGTGCCACCCTCCCGACAGAATCCTCGCCGGAGCAGTTCTTC. This encodes CATLPTESSPEQFF.

The rearrangement joins TRBV18 to TRBJ2-2, with 8 bases lining up with TRBD1. V lost 2 bases to trimming and J lost 7 bases; unmatched junction nucleotides: 15. Germline values: CDR1 KGHSH, CDR2 LQKENI. The CDR3 has 18 residues. CDR3: CASSPRQHRQGAGGELFF. The CDR3 nucleotides are TGTGCCAGCTCACCAAGGCAACATCGGCAGGGGGCCGGCGGGGAGCTGTTTTTT.

The chain recombines TRBV19 with TRBJ2-1; 7 nucleotides agree with TRBD1. Germline CDR1 is LNHDA and CDR2 is SQIVND (reference sequence). This CDR3 region has 15 residues. Trimming took 1 base from V and 4 from J; bases not matched to a gene: 4. The DNA for the CDR3 is TGTGCCAGTAGTATAGGGACAGGCAGATACAATGAGCAGTTCTTC. The encoded protein is CASSIGTGRYNEQFF.

The chain uses TRBV4-1 and TRBJ1-4, with 8 nucleotides matching TRBD1. Trimming took 6 bases from V and 7 from J; bases not matched to a gene: 4. Germline CDR1 is MGHRA and CDR2 is YSYEKL. The CDR3 is made up of 13 amino acids. CDR3 region: CASRRTGIEKLFF. In nucleotides, the CDR3 is TGCGCCAGCAGACGGACAGGGATTGAAAAACTGTTTTTT.

V gene TRBV5-1 combines with J gene TRBJ2-1; 8 bases line up with TRBD1. The V and J ends lost 3 bases and 15 bases, in that order; junction bases with no gene match: 5. The CDR3 consists of 11 residues. CDR1 is SGHRS and CDR2 is YFSETQ in the germline V gene. The CDR3 nucleotides are TGCGCCAGCAGCTCGGACAGGGCCCTGTTCTTC. This sequence encodes CASSSDRALFF. The full variable domain, with the rest looked up from reference TRBV5-1 and TRBJ2-1, is KAGVTQTPRYLIKTRGQQVTLSCSPISGHRSVSWYQQTPGQGLQFLFEYFSETQRNKGNFPGRFSGRQFSNSRSEMNVSTLELGDSALYLCASSSDRALFFGPGTRLTVL.